This TCR beta chain was sequenced for a study of cytomegalovirus exposure and HLA in healthy donors. Study details: 81% of roughly 400 genotyped donors fell in the Caucasian-associated ancestry cluster.

Details on this clone: No antigen is known for it.

V was clipped by 3 bases and J by 1 base; unmatched bases: 5. The CDR3 spans 16 residues. Germline V gene data show CDR1 as GTSNPN and CDR2 as SVGIG (reference sequence). A multiplex PCR was run with 60 Vbeta primers and 13 Jbeta primers. The method was immunoSEQ multiplex PCR; TCRdb's version includes in-frame clones alone and lacks a portion of them. Found here are more than 90,000 clones, approximately 64% of them singletons; the top ten hold about 5.4%. General study points: Reports credit the classifier with highly specific, highly sensitive diagnosis of cytomegalovirus status. Because they were indistinguishable, some V segments, including TRBV6-2 and TRBV6-3, were excluded.

This clonotype originated in a boy aged 5-17 years in good health and CMV-seropositive. The genes are TRBV30 and TRBJ1-3, with TRBD1 matching over 11 bases. The sequencing input was PBMCs. The CDR3 protein is CAWRGTGGQSGNTIYF. The CDR3 DNA sequence: TGTGCCTGGAGAGGGACAGGGGGTCAGTCTGGAAACACCATATATTTT.